Listed here are 20 T cell receptor beta chains from one sample, sequenced in a study of T-cell memory formation after mild COVID-19. Using its own MiXCR run on the 5' RACE reads, TCRdb lists one record per CDR3 protein. The table has around 300,000 distinct CDR3 sequences, roughly 8% seen once. The specimen was PBMCs or a T cell subset sorted from them (not recorded which). Receptors originate from a man younger than 30 who had mild COVID-19 (a few samples of this study predate the infection). Cell type and time point are not known.

V and J are TRBV5-1 and TRBJ2-7, with TRBD1 matching 7 bases. Germline V CDR1 and CDR2: SGHRS, YFSETQ. V lost 2 bases and J lost 3; bases outside the gene matches: 8. The length of the CDR3 is 15 residues. The CDR3 DNA reads as TGCGCCAGCAGCTTAACAGGGGTCAAAAACTACGAGCAGTACGTC. Protein: CASSLTGVKNYEQYV.

The table lists this clonotype with many counts. The chain joins TRBV5-1 to TRBJ1-2, with 9 bases fitting TRBD1. Germline CDR1 SGHRS, CDR2 YFSETQ. This CDR3 contains 16 residues. The V segment lost 4 bases and the J segment 6 bases; nucleotides outside the gene matches: 13. In DNA, the CDR3 is TGCGCCAGCAGCACGATCGACCCGGGACAGGGTAATGGCTACACCTTC. The encoded protein is CASSTIDPGQGNGYTF.

The V gene is TRBV24-1, the J gene TRBJ1-5; no definite D call. The length of the CDR3 is 11 residues. Germline V gene data show CDR1 as KGHDR and CDR2 as SFDVKD. The V gene lost 0 bases and the J gene lost 11 bases, with 4 bases spanning the gap. CDR3 coding DNA: TGTGCCACCAGTGATTTGAGGGCCCAGCATTTT. This codes for CATSDLRAQHF.

The chain is built from TRBV20-1 and TRBJ2-2; D unclear. The CDR3 runs to 13 residues. V was pared by 5 bases and J by 4 bases, with 11 bases between. Germline CDR1 and CDR2: DFQATT and SNEGSKA (reference sequence). The CDR3 loop reads CSALGRGTGELFF. In nucleotides, the CDR3 is TGCAGTGCTCTCGGACGAGGCACCGGGGAGCTGTTTTTT.

This chain links TRBV27 with TRBJ1-6, with 11 bases matching TRBD1. Germline V gene sequence: CDR1 MNHEY, CDR2 SMNVEV (reference sequence). Unmatched junction bases numbered 5, after V lost 4 bases and J lost 9 bases. The CDR3 sequence is 15 residues long. CDR3 in amino acids: CASSYWGQGGSPLHF. The CDR3 nucleotides read TGTGCCAGCAGTTATTGGGGACAGGGGGGTTCACCCCTCCACTTT.

This clonotype has a count of ten or more. J is TRBJ2-3 and V is TRBV7-9; 7 bases line up with TRBD2. V shed 1 base and J 2 bases; nucleotides not matched to a gene: 0. The CDR3 runs 14 residues. Germline loops: CDR1 SEHNR, CDR2 FQNEAQ (reference sequence). CDR3 sequence reads: CASSLGDYTDTQYF. The DNA of the CDR3 is TGTGCCAGCAGCTTAGGGGACTACACAGATACGCAGTATTTT.

This clonotype has a handful of counts. This sequence joins TRBV12-3 or TRBV12-4 and TRBJ2-2, with a tentative D call TRBD2 (5 bases). The CDR3 runs 16 residues. Trimming left V 5 bases short and J 1 base short, with 14 bases between. CDR3 sequence: CASSTLGAMNTGELFF. In DNA, the CDR3 is TGTGCCAGCAGTACCTTGGGAGCCATGAACACCGGGGAGCTGTTTTTT.

This clonotype was detected many times. V usage is TRBV5-1 and J usage is TRBJ2-1; tentatively, D is TRBD1 or TRBD2 (5 bases each). V was shortened by 3 bases and J by 6 bases, with 16 bases between the two germline ends. The CDR3 loop spans 15 amino acids. CDR1 and CDR2 (germline): SGHRS, YFSETQ. This CDR3 is CASSSRGDGTNEQFF. The DNA of the CDR3 is TGCGCCAGCAGCTCCCGAGGGGACGGGACCAATGAGCAGTTCTTC.

This clonotype was counted between two and nine times. CDR3 bases: TGTGCCAGCAGCGCGGGGACAGATAGTTCACCCCTCCACTTT. Amino acid sequence: CASSAGTDSSPLHF. The chain has TRBV7-9 and TRBJ1-6; 7 nucleotides agree with TRBD1. Trimming took 5 bases from V and 9 from J; bases not matched to a gene: 7. The CDR3 has 14 residues. CDR1 and CDR2 (germline): SEHNR, FQNEAQ (reference sequence).

This clonotype has ten or more counts. This chain joins TRBV20-1 and TRBJ1-5, with D possibly being TRBD1 (5 bases). In germline, CDR1 is DFQATT, CDR2 SNEGSKA (reference sequence). V lost 5 bases to trimming and J lost 2 bases, with 13 bases between them. The CDR3 runs to 14 residues. The CDR3 sequence: CSAEPGSGNQPQHF. For the CDR3, the DNA is TGCAGTGCTGAGCCAGGGTCTGGCAATCAGCCCCAGCATTTT.

Only a few counts were recorded for this clonotype. CDR3 sequence reads: CASSRKDRGLRGTEAFF. The CDR3 nucleotides are TGCGCCAGCAGCCGAAAGGACAGGGGGCTTCGGGGCACTGAAGCTTTCTTT. This chain connects TRBV4-1 to TRBJ1-1; 11 bases agree with TRBD1. CDR1 is MGHRA and CDR2 is YSYEKL in the germline V gene. V trimming: 4 bases; J trimming: 4 bases; junction bases outside the gene matches: 11. This CDR3 contains 17 residues.

This clonotype was counted many times. The chain joins TRBV7-2 to TRBJ1-6; no clear D gene. This CDR3 is 12 amino acids long. V dropped 6 bases and J dropped 10 bases, with 10 bases sitting between them. Germline-derived CDR1 and CDR2 are SGHTA and FQGNSA. The CDR3 region has the DNA TGTGCCAGCAGAGCGCAAGGGTCACCCCTCCACTTT. It is translated as CASRAQGSPLHF.

Concerning this clonotype itself: A much more abundant neighbour one base away suggests this may be a read error. The gene calls are TRBV6-6 and TRBJ2-5; 10 bases line up with TRBD2. The length of the CDR3 is 14 residues. Germline CDR1 reads MNHNY; CDR2 reads SVGAGI (reference sequence). V lost 2 bases and J lost 7; bases outside the gene matches: 4. CDR3: CASSYSGGAGTQYF. CDR3 coding DNA: TGTGCCAGCAGTTACAGCGGGGGGGCAGGGACCCAGTACTTC.

This clonotype occurred many times. The chain carries TRBV7-2 and TRBJ2-7, with D perhaps TRBD1 or TRBD2 (6 bases each). Germline CDR1 is SGHTA and CDR2 is FQGNSA. This CDR3 has 14 residues. The ends were cut back, 4 bases at V and 2 bases at J, with 12 bases in the middle. The CDR3 DNA follows: TGTGCCAGCAGCTCTCTAGGGGGGCCCTACGAGCAGTACTTC. Protein sequence: CASSSLGGPYEQYF.

This clonotype was counted between two and nine times. The rearrangement uses TRBV7-8 and TRBJ2-5; possible D gene TRBD2, 5 bases. CDR1 and CDR2 from the germline V gene are SGHVS and FQNEAQ. The CDR3 is 14 residues long. V lost 5 bases to trimming and J lost 5 bases, with 15 bases between them. In nucleotides, the CDR3 is TGTGCCAGCAGCGCCGCCGGGGAAGCGGAGACCCAGTACTTC. Residues: CASSAAGEAETQYF.

In its sample, this clonotype was seen a few times. No DNA is shown, since the ends of the CDR3 on it are uncertain; the CDR3 is the one TCRdb lists. The chain employs TRBV6-5 and TRBJ2-2; whether TRBD2, the table's D call, matches the DNA was not checked. Termini included, the CDR3 measures 17 amino acids. CDR1 and CDR2 from the germline V gene are MNHEY and SVGAGI. The CDR3 here is CASSTSTGTRKAGELFF.

The chain recombines TRBV6-5 with TRBJ2-7; D remains unclear. The CDR3 extends over 17 amino acids. Trimming left V 7 bases short and J 4 bases short, with 26 bases between. Per the germline V gene, CDR1 is MNHEY and CDR2 is SVGAGI. CDR3 sequence (DNA): TGTGCCAGCACTCCCGCCCCTATTGAAGTCGACCATTACGAGCAGTACTTC. This gives the protein CASTPAPIEVDHYEQYF.

This clonotype showed up just a few times. V gene TRBV6-1 combines with J gene TRBJ1-2; the match to TRBD1 covers 8 bases. The germline V gene has CDR1 MNHNS and CDR2 SASEGT. With V trimmed by 4 bases and J by 6 bases, 10 bases remained unmatched. CDR3 length: 15 residues. This CDR3 is CASSGRTGYSHGYTF. The CDR3 DNA reads as TGTGCCAGCAGTGGGAGGACAGGGTATTCTCATGGCTACACCTTC.

Ten or more counts support this clonotype. V is TRBV5-1 and J is TRBJ1-2, with 8 bases lining up with TRBD1. Germline assignment: CDR1 SGHRS and CDR2 YFSETQ. The CDR3 totals 13 residues. V was clipped by 1 base and J by 8 bases; unmatched bases: 4. Written as DNA, the CDR3 is TGCGCCAGCAGCTTGCAGGGGGCTGGAGGCTACACCTTC. It codes for CASSLQGAGGYTF.

This clonotype was detected a few times. The V call is TRBV7-2, the J call TRBJ1-5; D not certain. The V end lost 5 bases, the J end lost 2 bases, and 13 bases lay between the germline ends. This CDR3 spans 15 amino acids. CDR1 and CDR2 from the germline V gene are SGHTA and FQGNSA. DNA of the CDR3: TGTGCCAGCAGCCGAACACCCCGGGGCAATCAGCCCCAGCATTTT. This encodes CASSRTPRGNQPQHF.